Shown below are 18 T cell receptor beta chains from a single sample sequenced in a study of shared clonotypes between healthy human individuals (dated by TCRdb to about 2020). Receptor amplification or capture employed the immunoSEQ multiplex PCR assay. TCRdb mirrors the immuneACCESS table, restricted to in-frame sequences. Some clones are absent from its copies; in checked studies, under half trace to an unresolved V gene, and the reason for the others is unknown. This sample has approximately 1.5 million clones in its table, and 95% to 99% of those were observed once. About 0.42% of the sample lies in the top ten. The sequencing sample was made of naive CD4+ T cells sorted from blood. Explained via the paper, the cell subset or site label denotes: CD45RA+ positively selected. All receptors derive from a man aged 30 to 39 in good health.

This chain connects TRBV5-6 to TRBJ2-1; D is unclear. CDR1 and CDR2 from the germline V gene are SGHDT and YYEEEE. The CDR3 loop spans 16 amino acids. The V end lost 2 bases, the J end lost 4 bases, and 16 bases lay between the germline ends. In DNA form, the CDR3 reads TGTGCCAGCAGCTTCCCTGACCTGCGGAAATACAATGAGCAGTTCTTC. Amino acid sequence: CASSFPDLRKYNEQFF.

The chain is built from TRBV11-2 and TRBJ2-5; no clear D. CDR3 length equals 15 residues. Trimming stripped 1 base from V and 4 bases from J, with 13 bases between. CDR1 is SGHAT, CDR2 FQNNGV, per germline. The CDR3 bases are TGTGCCAGCAGCTTAGGGGCGAGGCGGCGAGAGACCCAGTACTTC. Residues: CASSLGARRRETQYF. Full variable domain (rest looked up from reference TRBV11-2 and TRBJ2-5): EAGVAQSPRYKIIEKRQSVAFWCNPISGHATLYWYQQILGQGPKLLIQFQNNGVVDDSQLPKDRFSAERLKGVDSTLKIQPAKLEDSAVYLCASSLGARRRETQYFGPGTRLLVL.

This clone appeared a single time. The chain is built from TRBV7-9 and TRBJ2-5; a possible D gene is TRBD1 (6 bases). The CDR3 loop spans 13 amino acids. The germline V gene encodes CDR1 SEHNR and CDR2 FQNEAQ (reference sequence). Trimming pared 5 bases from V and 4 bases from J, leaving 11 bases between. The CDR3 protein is CASSTGTLETQYF. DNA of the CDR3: TGTGCCAGCAGCACAGGGACCCTAGAGACCCAGTACTTC.

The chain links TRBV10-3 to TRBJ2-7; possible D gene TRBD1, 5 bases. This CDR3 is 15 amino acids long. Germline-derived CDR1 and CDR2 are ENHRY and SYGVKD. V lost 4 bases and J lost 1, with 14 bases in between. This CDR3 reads CAISGGQRDSYEQYF. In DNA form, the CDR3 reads TGTGCCATCAGTGGTGGACAAAGGGATTCCTACGAGCAGTACTTC.

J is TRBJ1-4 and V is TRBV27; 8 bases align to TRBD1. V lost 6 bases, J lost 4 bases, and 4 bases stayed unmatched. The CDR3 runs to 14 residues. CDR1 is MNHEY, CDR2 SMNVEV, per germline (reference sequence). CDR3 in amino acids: CASSRQGNNEKLFF. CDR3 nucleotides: TGTGCCAGCAGCCGACAGGGGAATAATGAAAAACTGTTTTTT.

The CDR3 region has the DNA TGTGCCAGCAGCCAAGCACAGGGGCGCACAGATACGCAGTATTTT. It translates to CASSQAQGRTDTQYF. This sequence joins TRBV14 and TRBJ2-3, with TRBD1 matching over 7 bases. Per the germline V gene, CDR1 is SGHDN and CDR2 is FVKESK. The CDR3 covers 15 residues. V was pared by 1 base and J by 1 base, with 2 bases of the junction left unmatched.

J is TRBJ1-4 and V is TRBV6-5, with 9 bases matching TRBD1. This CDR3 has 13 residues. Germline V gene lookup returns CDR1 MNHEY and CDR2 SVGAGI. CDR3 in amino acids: CATRQGTGEKLFF. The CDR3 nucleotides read TGTGCAACACGGCAGGGGACAGGGGAAAAACTGTTTTTT.

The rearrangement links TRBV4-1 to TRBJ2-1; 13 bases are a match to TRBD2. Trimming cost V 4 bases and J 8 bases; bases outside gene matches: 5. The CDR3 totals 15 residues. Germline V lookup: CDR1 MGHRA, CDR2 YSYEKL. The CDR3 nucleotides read TGCGCCAGCAGCCTCAGGACTAGCGGGAGCCATGAGCAGTTCTTC. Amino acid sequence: CASSLRTSGSHEQFF.

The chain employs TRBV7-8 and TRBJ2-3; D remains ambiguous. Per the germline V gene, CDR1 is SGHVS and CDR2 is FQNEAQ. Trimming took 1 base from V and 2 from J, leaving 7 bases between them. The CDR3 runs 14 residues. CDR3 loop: CASSLVADTDTQYF. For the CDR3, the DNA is TGTGCCAGCAGCTTAGTTGCGGACACAGATACGCAGTATTTT.

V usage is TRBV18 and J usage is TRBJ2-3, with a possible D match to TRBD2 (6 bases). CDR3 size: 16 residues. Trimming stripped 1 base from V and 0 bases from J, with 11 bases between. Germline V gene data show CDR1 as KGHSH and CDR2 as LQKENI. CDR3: CASSPLAVGSTDTQYF. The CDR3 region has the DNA TGTGCCAGCTCACCACTAGCGGTGGGAAGCACAGATACGCAGTATTTT.

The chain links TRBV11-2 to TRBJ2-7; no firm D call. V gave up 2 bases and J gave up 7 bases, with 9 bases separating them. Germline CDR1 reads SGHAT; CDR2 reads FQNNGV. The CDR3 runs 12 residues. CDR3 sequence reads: CASSLPTREQYF. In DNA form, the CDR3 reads TGTGCCAGCAGCTTACCTACCAGAGAGCAGTACTTC.

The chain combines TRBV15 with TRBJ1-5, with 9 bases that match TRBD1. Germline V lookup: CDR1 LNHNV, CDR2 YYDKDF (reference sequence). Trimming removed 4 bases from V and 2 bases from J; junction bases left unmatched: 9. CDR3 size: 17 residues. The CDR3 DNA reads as TGTGCCACCAGCACCCGGGACAGGGCTCTTGGCAATCAGCCCCAGCATTTT. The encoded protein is CATSTRDRALGNQPQHF.

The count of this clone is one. The CDR3 loop is CASSRKNRDYGYTF. The CDR3 nucleotides read TGTGCCAGCAGCCGTAAGAATCGGGACTATGGCTACACCTTC. This rearrangement joins TRBV7-9 to TRBJ1-2; no clear D. Germline V gives CDR1 SEHNR, CDR2 FQNEAQ (reference sequence). V shed 5 bases and J shed 3 bases, with 13 bases lying between them. CDR3 length: 14 amino acids.

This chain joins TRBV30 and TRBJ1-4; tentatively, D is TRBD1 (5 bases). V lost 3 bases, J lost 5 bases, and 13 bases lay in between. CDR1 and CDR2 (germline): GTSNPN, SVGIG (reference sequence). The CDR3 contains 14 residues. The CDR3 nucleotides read TGTGCCTGGAGGGCGGGGGGAAGAAATGAAAAACTGTTTTTT. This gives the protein CAWRAGGRNEKLFF.

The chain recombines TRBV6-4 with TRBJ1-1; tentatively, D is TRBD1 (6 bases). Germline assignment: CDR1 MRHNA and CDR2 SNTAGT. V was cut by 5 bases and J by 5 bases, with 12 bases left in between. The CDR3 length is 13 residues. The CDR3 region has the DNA TGTGCCAGCAGTTACAGGGTTGAAACTGAAGCTTTCTTT. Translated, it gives CASSYRVETEAFF.

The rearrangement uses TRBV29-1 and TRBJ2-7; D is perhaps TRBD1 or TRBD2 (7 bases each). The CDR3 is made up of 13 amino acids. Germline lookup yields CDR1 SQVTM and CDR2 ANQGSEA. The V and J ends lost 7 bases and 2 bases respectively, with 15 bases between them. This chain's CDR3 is CSAGGGQPYEQYF. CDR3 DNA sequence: TGCAGCGCAGGCGGGGGACAGCCCTACGAGCAGTACTTC.

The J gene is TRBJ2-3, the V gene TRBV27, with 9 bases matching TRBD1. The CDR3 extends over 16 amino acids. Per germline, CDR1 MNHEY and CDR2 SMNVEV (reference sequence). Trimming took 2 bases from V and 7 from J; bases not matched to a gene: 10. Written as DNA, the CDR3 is TGTGCCAGCAGTTTAATTAGGGGACAGGGACGGAATACGCAGTATTTT. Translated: CASSLIRGQGRNTQYF.

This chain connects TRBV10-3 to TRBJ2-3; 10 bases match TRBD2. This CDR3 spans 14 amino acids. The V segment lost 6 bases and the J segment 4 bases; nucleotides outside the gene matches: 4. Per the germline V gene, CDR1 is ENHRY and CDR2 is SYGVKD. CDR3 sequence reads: CAIRSGRVADTQYF. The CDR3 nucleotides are TGTGCCATCAGGAGCGGGAGGGTGGCAGATACGCAGTATTTT.